The 20 T cell receptor beta chains listed next were all sequenced from one sample in a study of identical twins. MiXCR, run by TCRdb on the 5' RACE reads, gives a single entry per CDR3 protein. The sample includes approximately 210,000 distinct CDR3 sequences, roughly a tenth seen only once; the top ten take about 5.2%. Input material: memory (CD45RO+) T cells sorted from blood. Receptors originate from a woman under 30 in good health.

This clonotype was seen more than once but under ten times. The J gene is TRBJ1-1, the V gene TRBV30, with D hard to call. The CDR3 runs to 13 residues. Per the germline V gene, CDR1 is GTSNPN and CDR2 is SVGIG (reference sequence). Trimming stripped 1 base from V and 1 base from J, with 7 bases between. CDR3 region: CAWSAHSNTEAFF. DNA of the CDR3: TGTGCCTGGAGTGCACACTCGAACACTGAAGCTTTCTTT.

The chain carries TRBV13 and TRBJ2-3; 9 bases are a match to TRBD2. Trimming cost V 4 bases and J 2 bases; bases outside gene matches: 10. The CDR3 runs to 17 residues. Germline V gene sequence: CDR1 PRHDT, CDR2 FYEKMQ (reference sequence). The CDR3 coding sequence is TGTGCCAGCAGCTCCCCCCGCGGGGGGGGGTCCACAGATACGCAGTATTTT. It codes for CASSSPRGGGSTDTQYF. The full variable domain, in which reference TRBV13 and TRBJ2-3 provide the parts outside the CDR3, is AAGVIQSPRHLIKEKRETATLKCYPIPRHDTVYWYQQGPGQDPQFLISFYEKMQSDKGSIPDRFSAQQFSDYHSELNMSSLELGDSALYFCASSSPRGGGSTDTQYFGPGTRLTVL.

This clonotype was seen a handful of times. The V gene is TRBV11-1, the J gene TRBJ1-1; TRBD1 matches at 7 bases. The CDR3 has 14 amino acids. Germline loops: CDR1 SGHAT, CDR2 FQDESV (reference sequence). Unmatched junction bases numbered 9, after V lost 5 bases and J lost 6 bases. CDR3 residues: CASSPRQGRAEAFF. CDR3 DNA: TGTGCCAGCAGCCCCCGACAGGGACGGGCTGAAGCTTTCTTT.

The chain uses TRBV29-1 and TRBJ2-3; D is unresolved. CDR1 SQVTM and CDR2 ANQGSEA come from the germline V gene. Trimming left V 7 bases short and J 1 base short, with 12 bases between. The CDR3 sequence is 13 residues long. DNA of the CDR3: TGCAGCGGTGACAACGGCGGCACAGATACGCAGTATTTT. This codes for CSGDNGGTDTQYF.

To note about this clonotype: A much more abundant neighbour one base away suggests this may be a read error. The chain carries TRBV7-8 and TRBJ2-3; tentatively, D is TRBD2 (6 bases). Germline V gives CDR1 SGHVS, CDR2 FQNEAQ. There are 13 residues in the CDR3. The V end lost 2 bases, the J end lost 5 bases, and 8 bases lay between the germline ends. The CDR3 DNA reads TGTGCCAGCAGCTTACGGGAGTTAGATACGCAGTATTTT. This translates into CASSLRELDTQYF.

This clonotype turned up a few times. The chain uses TRBV7-2 and TRBJ2-1; D may match TRBD1 or TRBD2 (5 bases each). The length of the CDR3 is 13 residues. CDR1 SGHTA and CDR2 FQGNSA come from the germline V gene. V was pared by 3 bases and J by 9 bases, with 12 bases between. CDR3 DNA: TGTGCCAGCAGCTTGGGGACCTTGAGTGAGCAGTTCTTC. Protein: CASSLGTLSEQFF.

This clonotype was detected a few times. V and J are TRBV11-3 and TRBJ2-3, with 9 bases matching TRBD1. Trimming at V came to 4 bases and at J to 1 base, leaving 3 bases not matched to a gene. The CDR3 consists of 15 residues. In germline, CDR1 is SGHNT, CDR2 YENEEA. The CDR3 DNA follows: TGTGCCAGCAGCTCCCGGGACAGGGGCACAGATACGCAGTATTTT. Translation gives CASSSRDRGTDTQYF.

The J gene is TRBJ2-3, the V gene TRBV10-3; possible D gene TRBD2, 6 bases. The CDR3 is 13 residues long. V shed 6 bases and J shed 2 bases, with 9 bases lying between them. Germline V gene data show CDR1 as ENHRY and CDR2 as SYGVKD. This CDR3 reads CAIRGTVTDTQYF. Written as DNA, the CDR3 is TGTGCCATCAGGGGGACTGTCACAGATACGCAGTATTTT.

This clonotype was seen a handful of times. The V gene is TRBV10-2, the J gene TRBJ1-6, with D unclear. Germline V gene data show CDR1 as WSHSY and CDR2 as SAAADI. V was trimmed by 2 bases and J by 7 bases, leaving 9 bases between them. The CDR3 spans 14 residues. The CDR3 is CASSEGRINSPLHF. The CDR3 coding sequence is TGCGCCAGCAGTGAGGGACGGATAAATTCACCCCTCCACTTT.

This clonotype appeared once. CDR3 in amino acids: CASSTTSGSSIDTQYF. CDR3 bases: TGTGCCAGCAGTACGACTAGCGGGAGTAGTATAGATACGCAGTATTTT. The chain carries TRBV25-1 and TRBJ2-3; the match to TRBD2 covers 12 bases. V dropped 5 bases and J dropped 5; count of bases not matched to a gene: 8. Germline V lookup: CDR1 MGHDK, CDR2 SYGVNS. The CDR3 is 16 amino acids.

V and J are TRBV7-8 and TRBJ2-7; unclear D gene. The CDR3 has 14 amino acids. Germline V gene lookup returns CDR1 SGHVS and CDR2 FQNEAQ. Trimming pared 4 bases from V and 3 bases from J, leaving 13 bases between. The CDR3 coding sequence is TGTGCCAGCAGCTATCGACGGCTTTTCTACGAGCAGTACTTC. It yields the protein CASSYRRLFYEQYF.

V is TRBV27 and J is TRBJ2-2; D is perhaps TRBD1 or TRBD2 (5 bases each). Trimming stripped 7 bases from V and 6 bases from J, with 15 bases between. Germline V gene lookup returns CDR1 MNHEY and CDR2 SMNVEV (reference sequence). The CDR3 has 14 residues. The CDR3 is CASTSGRGAGELFF. CDR3 nucleotides: TGTGCCAGCACCTCGGGCCGGGGCGCCGGGGAGCTGTTTTTT.

This clonotype was seen at least ten times. The chain carries TRBV27 and TRBJ1-2; D is perhaps TRBD1 (5 bases). The CDR3 sequence is 14 residues long. The V gene lost 7 bases and the J gene lost 0 bases, with 12 bases spanning the gap. Germline values: CDR1 MNHEY, CDR2 SMNVEV (reference sequence). The CDR3 bases are TGTGCCAGCACCGAGACAGAACCTAACTATGGCTACACCTTC. Translating gives CASTETEPNYGYTF.

The chain has TRBV11-1 and TRBJ2-2, with 8 bases matching TRBD1. After removal of 2 bases from V and 5 bases from J, the junction contained 13 bases not matched to a gene. The CDR3 spans 18 residues. CDR1 and CDR2 from the germline V gene are SGHAT and FQDESV (reference sequence). CDR3 in amino acids: CASSLFFAGGKRTGELFF. Here the CDR3 DNA reads TGTGCCAGCAGCTTATTCTTCGCAGGGGGCAAGAGGACCGGGGAGCTGTTTTTT.

The chain recombines TRBV6-1 with TRBJ1-3; D is uncertain. The CDR3 spans 15 residues. V lost 2 bases and J 0 bases, leaving 8 bases between the germline ends. From germline, CDR1 is MNHNS and CDR2 SASEGT. CDR3 sequence reads: CASSETSVSGNTIYF. The CDR3 coding sequence is TGTGCCAGCAGTGAAACCTCAGTCTCTGGAAACACCATATATTTT.

This clonotype was seen at least ten times. The chain carries TRBV6-2 or TRBV6-3 and TRBJ2-1; D is perhaps TRBD1 or TRBD2 (5 bases each). The CDR3 sequence is 17 residues long. The V and J ends lost 4 bases and 5 bases respectively, with 21 bases between them. Germline loops: CDR1 MNHEY, CDR2 SVGEGT. The CDR3 reads CASSSRPHRDADNEQFF. CDR3 bases: TGTGCCAGCAGTTCCCGACCCCACCGGGACGCGGACAATGAGCAGTTCTTC.

This clonotype was seen a single time. The chain links TRBV20-1 to TRBJ2-1; TRBD2 matches at 7 bases. With 7 bases clipped from V and 2 bases from J, the junction kept 8 bases outside the gene matches. The CDR3 contains 14 residues. The V gene's germline CDR1 is DFQATT and CDR2 SNEGSKA (reference sequence). In nucleotides, the CDR3 is TGCAGTGGCGAGCGGGCGGGGGCCTACAATGAGCAGTTCTTC. This translates into CSGERAGAYNEQFF.

This clonotype has just a few counts. The V and J genes are TRBV20-1 and TRBJ2-3, with TRBD2 matching over 10 bases. Germline V CDR1 and CDR2: DFQATT, SNEGSKA (reference sequence). J gave up 2 bases and V 4 bases, and 3 bases lay outside the gene matches. The CDR3 runs to 14 residues. CDR3 nucleotide sequence: TGCAGTGCTATACTAGCGGGGCACACAGATACGCAGTATTTT. Translating gives CSAILAGHTDTQYF.

This clonotype came up many times. This sequence joins TRBV5-1 and TRBJ2-4; D might be TRBD2 (5 bases). V was clipped by 4 bases and J by 0 bases, with 11 bases between them. There are 15 residues in the CDR3. The germline gives CDR1 SGHRS, CDR2 YFSETQ. CDR3 bases: TGCGCCAGCAGCCCCTTGGGGAGAGCCAAAAACATTCAGTACTTC. It codes for CASSPLGRAKNIQYF.

V and J are TRBV29-1 and TRBJ1-1; no reliable D call. The V gene's germline CDR1 is SQVTM and CDR2 ANQGSEA. V dropped 3 bases and J dropped 1 base, with 9 bases sitting between them. The CDR3 has 13 amino acids. The DNA of the CDR3 is TGCAGCGTTGACCCGGGTGGGAACACTGAAGCTTTCTTT. It codes for CSVDPGGNTEAFF.